This T cell receptor beta chain was observed in a study of T cells expressing NK-cell markers. TCRdb re-analyzed the 5' RACE reads; it lists each CDR3 protein once, without DNA. Its clone listing holds approximately 550,000 distinct CDR3 sequences. What was sequenced was blood T cells: a sorted CD56 or NKG2C T cell subset, CD4+ or CD8+ T cells, or bulk PBMC T cells (not recorded which). This clonotype originated in a man younger than 35 in good health.

Here the CDR3 reads CSANDEFGELFF. The chain recombines TRBV20-1 with TRBJ2-2. Germline V lookup: CDR1 DFQATT, CDR2 SNEGSKA (reference sequence). The CDR3 extends over 12 amino acids.